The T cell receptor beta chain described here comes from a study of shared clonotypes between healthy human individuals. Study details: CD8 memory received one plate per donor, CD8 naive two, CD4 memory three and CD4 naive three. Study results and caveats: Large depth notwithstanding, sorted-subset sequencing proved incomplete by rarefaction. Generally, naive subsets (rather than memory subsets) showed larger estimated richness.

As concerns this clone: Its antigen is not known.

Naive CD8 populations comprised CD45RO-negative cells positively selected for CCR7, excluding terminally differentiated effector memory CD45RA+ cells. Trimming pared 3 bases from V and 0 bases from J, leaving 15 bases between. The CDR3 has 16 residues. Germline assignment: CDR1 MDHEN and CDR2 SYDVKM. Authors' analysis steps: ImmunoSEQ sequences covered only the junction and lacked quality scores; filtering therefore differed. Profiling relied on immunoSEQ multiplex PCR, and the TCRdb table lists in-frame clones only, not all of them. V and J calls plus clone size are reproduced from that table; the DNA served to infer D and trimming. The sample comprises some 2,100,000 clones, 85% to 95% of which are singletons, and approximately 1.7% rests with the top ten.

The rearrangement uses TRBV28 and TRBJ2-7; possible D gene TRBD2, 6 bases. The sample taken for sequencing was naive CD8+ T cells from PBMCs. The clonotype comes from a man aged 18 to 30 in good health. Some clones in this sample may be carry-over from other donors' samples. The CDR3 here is CASSFGRRSSSYEQYF. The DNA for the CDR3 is TGTGCCAGCAGTTTTGGGAGGCGGTCTAGCTCCTACGAGCAGTACTTC.